This entry features one TCR beta chain sequence. Between the trimmed V and J ends, which lost 0 bases and 2 bases, there was a span of 8 bases. Germline V gene sequence: CDR1 SQVTM, CDR2 ANQGSEA. CDR3 size: 14 residues. TCRdb reprocessed the RT-PCR reads via MiXCR and lists one record per CDR3 protein. The table records 100,000 to 120,000 distinct CDR3 sequences, roughly 35% of them present only once. This sample stems from a study of patients and donors after allogeneic stem cell transplantation. The clonotype comes from a human donor who was either an allogeneic HSCT recipient or a stem cell or donor lymphocyte infusion donor (not recorded which). It is not recorded whose cells these are; they may come from a transplant donor. The source material was blood, either unsorted or a sorted T cell fraction (not recorded which). The chain links TRBV29-1 to TRBJ2-1, with no clear D. CDR3 bases: TGCAGCGTTGAAGATGAAGTACCCTACAATGAGCAGTTCTTC. Its translation: CSVEDEVPYNEQFF.